Sequencing of this TCR beta chain was carried out in a study of CD8+ T cells in alopecia areata. Study summary: A regimen of oral tofacitinib, 5 to 10 mg twice daily, was given to treated patients.

After isolation, RNA underwent reverse transcription to generate cDNA as the sequencing template. The assay was immunoSEQ multiplex PCR, and TCRdb's table has in-frame clones only and misses some. The table shows 170,000 or so clones, with around 63% occurring only once. Study-level results: Shared TCR sequences were less clear between patients than in mice, possibly partly from HLA diversity.

In regard to this clone: Its target is unknown.

The clonotype originates from a human donor with alopecia areata. Specimen: CD4+ T cells sorted from blood, collected at week 0.

CDR3 residues: CSVASGQRTSGANVLTF. The DNA for the CDR3 is TGCAGCGTTGCCTCGGGACAGCGAACCTCTGGGGCCAACGTCCTGACTTTC. V is TRBV29-1 and J is TRBJ2-6; 7 nucleotides align to TRBD1. After removal of 4 bases from V and 0 bases from J, the junction contained 9 bases not matched to a gene. The germline gives CDR1 SQVTM, CDR2 ANQGSEA. The CDR3 totals 17 residues.